Each of the 6 T cell receptor beta chains below was sequenced from the same sample in a study of regulatory T cells in long-lasting Graves disease. Time point meaning: newly diagnosed GD, antithyroid drugs for less than 3 months. Researchers made the TCR library from RNA that was extracted from PBMCs. For TCR beta, libraries came from iRepertoire HTBI primers and Arm-PCR of CDR3 regions. Using its own MiXCR run on the multiplex PCR reads, TCRdb lists one record per CDR3 protein. Altogether 300,000 to 400,000 distinct CDR3 sequences are present, approximately 15% being singletons, with the ten largest covering less than 35%. The sample was also linked to a second study, of T cells in Graves' hyperthyroidism and ophthalmopathy.

The specimen comprised peripheral blood mononuclear cells (PBMCs), sampled at new diagnosis, from a patient treated with antithyroid drugs. The receptors were gathered from a middle-aged man with Graves disease.

This clonotype was observed a handful of times. This chain links TRBV5-4 with TRBJ2-4; no clear D. The germline gives CDR1 SGHNT, CDR2 YYREEE (reference sequence). The CDR3 covers 14 residues. With 3 bases removed from V and 6 bases from J, the gap between germline ends came to 13 bases. The CDR3 reads CASSSIRSGNIQYF. The CDR3 region has the DNA TGTGCCAGCAGCTCGATTAGGAGTGGAAACATTCAGTACTTC.

J is TRBJ1-6 and V is TRBV20-1; D is perhaps TRBD1 (5 bases). This CDR3 contains 16 residues. Germline CDR1 reads DFQATT; CDR2 reads SNEGSKA (reference sequence). Trimming removed 6 bases from V and 0 bases from J, with 15 bases in between. CDR3 sequence (DNA): TGCAGTGCCGATCCGGGACGACACTCCTATAATTCACCCCTCCACTTT. Encoded protein: CSADPGRHSYNSPLHF.

Many counts were recorded for this clonotype. The V call is TRBV2, the J call TRBJ2-3; no firm D call. This CDR3 spans 12 amino acids. The germline V gene encodes CDR1 SNHLY and CDR2 FYNNEI. V lost 7 bases, J lost 2 bases, and 7 bases lay in between. CDR3 DNA sequence: TGTGCCAGCACCCTGACCACAGATACGCAGTATTTT. Translating gives CASTLTTDTQYF.

This clonotype came up many times. This chain uses TRBV9 with TRBJ1-2; no definite D call. Trimming removed 0 bases from V and 5 bases from J, with 11 bases in between. CDR1 SGDLS and CDR2 YYNGEE come from the germline V gene. CDR3 length: 14 residues. As DNA, the CDR3 is TGTGCCAGCAGCGTAGCGGCAGCCTCTTATGGCTACACCTTC. Translating gives CASSVAAASYGYTF.

This rearrangement joins TRBV6-1 to TRBJ2-5, with TRBD2 matching over 12 bases. The CDR3 is 15 amino acids. Per the germline V gene, CDR1 is MNHNS and CDR2 is SASEGT. V lost 4 bases to trimming and J lost 5 bases; unmatched junction nucleotides: 5. The CDR3 DNA sequence: TGTGCCAGCAGTGGACTAGCGGGGGTAGGGGAGACCCAGTACTTC. Residues: CASSGLAGVGETQYF.

This clonotype was recorded at least ten times. The genes are TRBV18 and TRBJ2-7, with a possible D match to TRBD2 (6 bases). V lost 2 bases and J 2 bases, leaving 10 bases between the germline ends. The CDR3 has 14 residues. Germline CDR1 and CDR2: KGHSH and LQKENI. CDR3 protein: CASSPGGSTYEQYF. For the CDR3, the DNA is TGTGCCAGCTCACCAGGGGGGTCGACCTACGAGCAGTACTTC.